Listed below are T cell receptor beta chains from one sample, sequenced in a study of T cell repertoires in cytomegalovirus infection. Their recognized antigens are unknown. TCRdb recomputed calls from the reads with MiXCR, one row per CDR3 protein. The data show roughly 990,000 distinct CDR3 sequences, 30% to 40% seen once. This sample comprised cultured CD8+ T cells from PBMCs, obtained from culture after CMV antigen stimulation. Receptors originate from a human donor in good health (CMV status not recorded). Some clones in this sample may be carry-over from other donors' samples. Each CDR3 is given with its conserved first and last residue. The D gene is left open where the match is weak. Clone size is not always given. Where it is, it says once, few, many or a class for expanded clones.

clone_size: .
j_call: TRBJ2-1
d_call: .
v_call: TRBV19
cdr3_aa: CASSSPLVQFF
cdr3_nt: TGTGCCAGTAGTAGTCCCCTAGTTCAGTTCTTC

clone_size: few
j_call: TRBJ2-2
d_call: .
v_call: TRBV27
cdr3_aa: CASSLSKGGGELFF
cdr3_nt: TGTGCCAGCAGTTTATCGAAGGGTGGCGGGGAGCTGTTTTTT

clone_size: .
j_call: TRBJ2-1
d_call: TRBD1
v_call: TRBV7-8
cdr3_aa: CASSPPGQVPNEQFF
cdr3_nt: TGTGCCAGCAGCCCCCCGGGACAGGTCCCAAATGAGCAGTTCTTC

clone_size: .
j_call: TRBJ2-7
d_call: .
v_call: TRBV4-2
cdr3_aa: CASSQEVVATTYSYEQYF
cdr3_nt: TGTGCCAGCAGCCAAGAAGTCGTAGCGACTACCTACTCCTACGAGCAGTACTTC

clone_size: .
j_call: TRBJ2-3
d_call: .
v_call: TRBV11-2
cdr3_aa: CASSLEPRNTDTQYF
cdr3_nt: TGTGCCAGCAGCTTAGAGCCCAGGAACACAGATACGCAGTATTTT

clone_size: .
j_call: TRBJ2-2
d_call: TRBD1
v_call: TRBV5-5
cdr3_aa: CASSLGDRNTGELFF
cdr3_nt: TGTGCCAGCAGCCTAGGGGACAGGAACACCGGGGAGCTGTTTTTT

clone_size: .
j_call: TRBJ2-5
d_call: TRBD2
v_call: TRBV7-6
cdr3_aa: CASSLAAGVSETQYF
cdr3_nt: TGTGCCAGCAGCTTAGCAGCGGGGGTGAGCGAGACCCAGTACTTC

clone_size: .
j_call: TRBJ2-1
d_call: .
v_call: TRBV4-1
cdr3_aa: CASSQLEYNEQFF
cdr3_nt: TGCGCCAGCAGCCAGCTAGAGTACAATGAGCAGTTCTTC

clone_size: few
j_call: TRBJ1-1
d_call: .
v_call: TRBV13
cdr3_aa: CASSFRNYENTEAFF
cdr3_nt: TGTGCCAGCAGCTTCCGCAATTATGAAAACACTGAAGCTTTCTTT

clone_size: .
j_call: TRBJ2-3
d_call: TRBD1
v_call: TRBV2
cdr3_aa: CASSLPGTGEGSTDTQYF
cdr3_nt: TGTGCCAGCAGCCTCCCCGGGACAGGGGAGGGGAGCACAGATACGCAGTATTTT

clone_size: .
j_call: TRBJ2-1
d_call: .
v_call: TRBV6-4
cdr3_aa: CASSDQPDSPYNEQFF
cdr3_nt: TGTGCCAGCAGTGACCAACCGGACAGTCCCTACAATGAGCAGTTCTTC

clone_size: once
j_call: TRBJ2-3
d_call: TRBD1
v_call: TRBV9
cdr3_aa: CASRGIDRGTDTQYF
cdr3_nt: TGTGCCAGCAGGGGGATAGACAGGGGCACAGATACGCAGTATTTT

clone_size: .
j_call: TRBJ2-2
d_call: .
v_call: TRBV29-1
cdr3_aa: CSVEVRDGELFF
cdr3_nt: TGCAGCGTTGAAGTACGGGACGGGGAGCTGTTTTTT

clone_size: .
j_call: TRBJ1-6
d_call: .
v_call: TRBV13
cdr3_aa: CASSSPGQHNSPLHF
cdr3_nt: TGTGCCAGCAGCTCGCCCGGACAGCATAATTCACCCCTCCACTTT

clone_size: few
j_call: TRBJ1-1
d_call: TRBD1
v_call: TRBV6-5
cdr3_aa: CASSPGQVNTEAFF
cdr3_nt: TGTGCCAGCAGTCCGGGACAGGTGAACACTGAAGCTTTCTTT

clone_size: few
j_call: TRBJ2-3
d_call: .
v_call: TRBV7-8
cdr3_aa: CASSLEAGPTDTQYF
cdr3_nt: TGTGCCAGCAGTTTGGAGGCAGGGCCCACAGATACGCAGTATTTT

clone_size: .
j_call: TRBJ1-5
d_call: .
v_call: TRBV5-8
cdr3_aa: CASSLRVVNQPQHF
cdr3_nt: TGTGCCAGCAGCTTGCGTGTAGTGAATCAGCCCCAGCATTTT

clone_size: .
j_call: TRBJ2-1
d_call: .
v_call: TRBV27
cdr3_aa: CASSSGQLGNEQFF
cdr3_nt: TGTGCCAGCAGCTCGGGACAACTTGGCAATGAGCAGTTCTTC

clone_size: .
j_call: TRBJ2-1
d_call: TRBD2
v_call: TRBV4-1
cdr3_aa: CASSPGLAGGYSYNEQFF
cdr3_nt: TGCGCCAGCAGCCCCGGACTAGCGGGGGGCTACTCCTACAATGAGCAGTTCTTC

clone_size: .
j_call: TRBJ2-2
d_call: .
v_call: TRBV4-3
cdr3_aa: CASSHLEHNTGELFF
cdr3_nt: TGCGCCAGCAGCCACCTTGAACACAACACCGGGGAGCTGTTTTTT

clone_size: few
j_call: TRBJ1-5
d_call: .
v_call: TRBV6-5
cdr3_aa: CASSYSGLSDQPQHF
cdr3_nt: TGTGCCAGCAGTTACTCGGGCTTGTCTGATCAGCCCCAGCATTTT

clone_size: many
j_call: TRBJ1-5
d_call: .
v_call: TRBV27
cdr3_aa: CASSFGQNNQPQHF
cdr3_nt: TGTGCCAGCAGTTTCGGACAGAACAATCAGCCCCAGCATTTT

clone_size: .
j_call: TRBJ2-2
d_call: .
v_call: TRBV4-1
cdr3_aa: CASSQDWGRRAGELFF
cdr3_nt: TGCGCCAGCAGCCAAGATTGGGGCAGGAGGGCCGGGGAGCTGTTTTTT

clone_size: many
j_call: TRBJ2-1
d_call: .
v_call: TRBV20-1
cdr3_aa: CSASGGIVPSSYNEQFF
cdr3_nt: TGCAGTGCTTCTGGGGGGATCGTACCGAGCTCCTACAATGAGCAGTTCTTC

clone_size: few
j_call: TRBJ2-2
d_call: .
v_call: TRBV12-3/TRBV12-4
cdr3_aa: CASMADTGELFF
cdr3_nt: TGTGCCAGCATGGCTGACACCGGGGAGCTGTTTTTT

clone_size: .
j_call: TRBJ2-1
d_call: .
v_call: TRBV29-1
cdr3_aa: CSVERDSPYNEQFF
cdr3_nt: TGCAGCGTTGAGAGGGATTCTCCCTACAATGAGCAGTTCTTC

clone_size: .
j_call: TRBJ2-3
d_call: TRBD1
v_call: TRBV12-3/TRBV12-4
cdr3_aa: CASSQTGGLTDTQYF
cdr3_nt: TGTGCCAGCAGTCAGACAGGGGGTCTGACAGATACGCAGTATTTT

clone_size: few
j_call: TRBJ2-3
d_call: .
v_call: TRBV12-3/TRBV12-4
cdr3_aa: CASSWRGSPDTDTQYF
cdr3_nt: TGTGCCAGCAGTTGGAGAGGCTCTCCGGACACAGATACGCAGTATTTT

clone_size: .
j_call: TRBJ2-7
d_call: TRBD1
v_call: TRBV13
cdr3_aa: CASSTRTGGDYEQYF
cdr3_nt: TGTGCCAGCAGCACCCGGACAGGGGGTGACTACGAGCAGTACTTC

clone_size: few
j_call: TRBJ1-1
d_call: .
v_call: TRBV12-3/TRBV12-4
cdr3_aa: CATGPFTNTEAFF
cdr3_nt: TGTGCCACCGGTCCGTTTACGAACACTGAAGCTTTCTTT

clone_size: .
j_call: TRBJ2-5
d_call: .
v_call: TRBV7-7
cdr3_aa: CASSLYLVGGVETQYF
cdr3_nt: TGTGCTAGCAGCTTATATTTGGTTGGAGGGGTAGAGACCCAGTACTTC

clone_size: many
j_call: TRBJ2-5
d_call: .
v_call: TRBV7-8
cdr3_aa: CASSLGGTQYF
cdr3_nt: TGTGCCAGCAGCTTAGGGGGGACCCAGTACTTC

clone_size: .
j_call: TRBJ2-2
d_call: .
v_call: TRBV6-5
cdr3_aa: CASSYGPVNTGELFF
cdr3_nt: TGTGCCAGCAGTTATGGTCCGGTCAACACCGGGGAGCTGTTTTTT

clone_size: .
j_call: TRBJ1-4
d_call: TRBD1
v_call: TRBV7-4
cdr3_aa: CASRFGQGPNEKLFF
cdr3_nt: TGTGCCAGCAGATTCGGACAGGGACCTAATGAAAAACTGTTTTTT

clone_size: few
j_call: TRBJ1-2
d_call: .
v_call: TRBV7-6
cdr3_aa: CASSLVGDGLGGYTF
cdr3_nt: TGTGCCAGCAGCTTAGTAGGGGACGGGCTGGGGGGCTACACCTTC

clone_size: .
j_call: TRBJ2-1
d_call: .
v_call: TRBV5-4
cdr3_aa: CASSQGLGLNNEQFF
cdr3_nt: TGTGCCAGCAGCCAGGGCCTTGGTTTGAACAATGAGCAGTTCTTC

clone_size: .
j_call: TRBJ2-5
d_call: .
v_call: TRBV6-6
cdr3_aa: CASTAAGETQYF
cdr3_nt: TGTGCCAGCACCGCGGCTGGGGAGACCCAGTACTTC

clone_size: .
j_call: TRBJ2-7
d_call: TRBD2
v_call: TRBV7-9
cdr3_aa: CASSTPSGGAASYEQYF
cdr3_nt: TGTGCCAGCAGCACTCCTAGCGGGGGGGCAGCCTCCTACGAGCAGTACTTC

clone_size: .
j_call: TRBJ1-6
d_call: .
v_call: TRBV9
cdr3_aa: CASSDPFMPTDQFNSPLHF
cdr3_nt: TGTGCCAGCAGCGACCCCTTTATGCCGACAGACCAATTTAATTCACCCCTCCACTTT